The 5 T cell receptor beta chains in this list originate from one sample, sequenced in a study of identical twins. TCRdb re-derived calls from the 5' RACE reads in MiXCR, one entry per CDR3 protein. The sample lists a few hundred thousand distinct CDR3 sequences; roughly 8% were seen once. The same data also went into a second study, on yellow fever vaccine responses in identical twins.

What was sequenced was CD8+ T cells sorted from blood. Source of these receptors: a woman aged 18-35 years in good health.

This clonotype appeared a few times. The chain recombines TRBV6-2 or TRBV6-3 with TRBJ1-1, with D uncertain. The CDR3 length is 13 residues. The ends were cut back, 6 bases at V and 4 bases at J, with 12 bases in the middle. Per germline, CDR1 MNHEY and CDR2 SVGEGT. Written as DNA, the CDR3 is TGTGCCAGCAGCCCGTGGGTAGGCACTGAAGCTTTCTTT. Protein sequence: CASSPWVGTEAFF.

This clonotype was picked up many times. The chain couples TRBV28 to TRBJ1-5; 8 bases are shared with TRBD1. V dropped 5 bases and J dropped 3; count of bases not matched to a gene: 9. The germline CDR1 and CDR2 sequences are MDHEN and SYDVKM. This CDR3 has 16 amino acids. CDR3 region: CASSVDRGIINQPQHF. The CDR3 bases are TGTGCCAGCAGTGTCGACAGGGGAATTATCAATCAGCCCCAGCATTTT.

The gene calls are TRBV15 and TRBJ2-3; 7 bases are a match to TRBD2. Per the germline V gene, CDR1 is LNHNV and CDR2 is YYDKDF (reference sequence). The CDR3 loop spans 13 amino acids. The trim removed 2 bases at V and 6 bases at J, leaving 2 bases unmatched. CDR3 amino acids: CATSRSGGDTQYF. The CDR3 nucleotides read TGTGCCACCAGCAGATCCGGGGGGGATACGCAGTATTTT.

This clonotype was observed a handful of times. The CDR3 DNA is TGTGCCAGCAGTCTTCAGGGCTTGGGTGAAGCTTTCTTT. This gives the protein CASSLQGLGEAFF. The rearrangement links TRBV27 to TRBJ1-1, with D tentatively TRBD1 (5 bases). The CDR3 is 13 amino acids. Germline-derived CDR1 and CDR2 are MNHEY and SMNVEV (reference sequence). V was trimmed by 5 bases and J by 7 bases, leaving 14 bases between them.

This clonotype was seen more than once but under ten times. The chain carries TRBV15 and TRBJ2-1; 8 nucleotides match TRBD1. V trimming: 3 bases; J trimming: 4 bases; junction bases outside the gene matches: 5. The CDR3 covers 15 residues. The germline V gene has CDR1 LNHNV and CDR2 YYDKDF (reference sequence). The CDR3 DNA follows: TGTGCCACCAGCAGCCGGGACAGGATATACAATGAGCAGTTCTTC. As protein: CATSSRDRIYNEQFF.